These 24 T cell receptor beta chains share one sample of origin, sequenced in a study of tumor and adjacent non-tumor tissue in lung cancer. No cell sorting was done before RNA was extracted from the tissue. Three rounds of nested PCR, following a modified ARM-PCR protocol, produced the TCRbeta library. TCRdb processed the multiplex PCR reads anew with MiXCR; each CDR3 protein has one entry. The sample gives 55,000 to 75,000 distinct CDR3 sequences, 50% to 60% of which show up once; roughly a fifth is in the top ten. Sequencing was carried out using lung tumor tissue. The receptors here all came from a man aged 45-65 years with non-small cell lung cancer.

A word on this clonotype: One end of the junction is discordant with germline, which a read error may explain. This rearrangement joins TRBV29-1 to TRBJ1-4; D perhaps matches TRBD1 (6 bases). This CDR3 contains 14 residues. CDR1 is SQVTM, CDR2 ANQGSEA, per germline. This chain's CDR3 is CSAQGSATNEKLFF. The CDR3 DNA sequence: TGCAGCGCACAGGGATCTGCAACCAATGAAAAACTGTTTTTT.

This chain links TRBV11-2 with TRBJ2-1; TRBD2 matches 7 bases. V shed 0 bases, J shed 11 bases, and the junction held 13 bases outside the gene matches. The length of the CDR3 is 16 residues. The germline CDR1 and CDR2 sequences are SGHAT and FQNNGV. This chain's CDR3 is CASSLDLAEPYDKQFF. For the CDR3, the DNA is TGTGCCAGCAGCTTAGACCTAGCGGAACCCTACGATAAGCAGTTCTTC.

This clonotype was observed once. The CDR3 sequence: CASPTPSISNQPQHF. CDR3 in DNA: TGTGCCAGCCCTACCCCGTCCATTAGCAATCAGCCCCAGCATTTT. This chain uses TRBV25-1 with TRBJ1-5; D unresolved. V was clipped by 8 bases and J by 0 bases, with 14 bases between them. CDR1 is MGHDK, CDR2 SYGVNS, per germline. This CDR3 spans 15 amino acids.

This clonotype has only a few counts. Germline and junction disagree at one end, which may indicate a read error. The V and J genes are TRBV5-5 and TRBJ1-6; D is undetermined. Germline CDR1 SGHKS, CDR2 YYEKEE (reference sequence). The CDR3 loop spans 16 amino acids. This CDR3 reads CASSPVGETYNSPLNF. CDR3 DNA sequence: TGTGCCAGCAGCCCAGTCGGGGAAACCTATAATTCACCCCTCAATTTT.

This sequence joins TRBV20-1 and TRBJ2-1; weak D call: TRBD2 (6 bases). CDR1 and CDR2 from the germline V gene are DFQATT and SNEGSKA (reference sequence). Trimming stripped 6 bases from V and 5 bases from J, with 17 bases between. This CDR3 has 14 amino acids. CDR3 amino acids: CSAPAYGGDNEQFF. The CDR3 DNA reads TGCAGTGCCCCAGCGTATGGAGGGGACAATGAGCAGTTCTTC.

This rearrangement joins TRBV20-1 to TRBJ1-5; 12 nucleotides agree with TRBD1. Germline V gene sequence: CDR1 DFQATT, CDR2 SNEGSKA (reference sequence). The V and J ends lost 3 bases and 16 bases, in that order; junction bases with no gene match: 16. This CDR3 comprises 15 residues. In DNA, the CDR3 is TGCAGTGCTAGGGGGGGACAGGGGGCAGATCAGCACCAACATTTT. This codes for CSARGGQGADQHQHF.

V is TRBV4-2 and J is TRBJ2-3, with 7 nucleotides matching TRBD1. V was clipped by 4 bases and J by 0 bases; unmatched bases: 10. The CDR3 has 17 residues. CDR1 is LGHNA, CDR2 YNFKEQ, per germline. The CDR3 region is CASSLHRAGGSTDTQYF. The CDR3 nucleotides read TGTGCCAGCAGCCTACATCGGGCAGGGGGAAGCACAGATACGCAGTATTTT.

Of note for this clonotype: One end of the junction varies from germline; a read error may be responsible. The V call is TRBV5-1, the J call TRBJ2-1, with 10 bases lining up with TRBD2. The CDR3 spans 18 residues. Germline CDR1 SGHRS, CDR2 YFSETQ. DNA for the CDR3: TGCGCCAGCAACTTGAGGGCTAGCGGGAGTGGCTCCTACAATGAGCAGTTATTC. Translating gives CASNLRASGSGSYNEQLF. The whole variable domain, filled in from reference TRBV5-1 and TRBJ2-1, reads KAGVTQTPRYLIKTRGQQVTLSCSPISGHRSVSWYQQTPGQGLQFLFEYFSETQRNKGNFPGRFSGRQFSNSRSEMNVSTLELGDSALYLCASNLRASGSGSYNEQLFGPGTRLTVL.

Worth noting for this clonotype: A junction boundary mismatches the germline segment, possibly from a read error. V and J are TRBV10-3 and TRBJ1-1; weak D call: TRBD1 (5 bases). The CDR3 runs 16 residues. Germline values: CDR1 ENHRY, CDR2 SYGVKD. For the CDR3, the DNA is TGTGCCATCAGTGAGTCAGGTAGGGGCTTGAACGCTGAAGCTTTCTTC. Its translation is CAISESGRGLNAEAFF.

This clonotype has just one count. The chain is built from TRBV6-6 and TRBJ1-2; a possible D gene is TRBD1 (6 bases). CDR1 and CDR2 (germline): MNHNY, SVGAGI (reference sequence). CDR3 length: 17 amino acids. The V end was cut by 1 base, the J end by 2 bases, with 17 bases between. The CDR3 nucleotides are TGTGCCAGCAGTTACTACCCGGAGGGGGTTGGCAACTATGGCTACACCTTC. It codes for CASSYYPEGVGNYGYTF.

This clonotype has a handful of counts. A much larger clone sits a single nucleotide away, making a read error possible. The chain carries TRBV14 and TRBJ2-7, with D hard to call. Germline lookup yields CDR1 SGHDN and CDR2 FVKESK. The CDR3 loop spans 13 amino acids. Written as DNA, the CDR3 is TGTGCCAGCAGCCCCGACCCCCCCTACGACCAGTACTTC. Its translation: CASSPDPPYDQYF.

As concerns this clonotype: One end of the junction fails to match germline, which may point to a read error. The gene calls are TRBV4-1 and TRBJ1-2; TRBD1 agrees at 8 bases. Per the germline V gene, CDR1 is MGHRA and CDR2 is YSYEKL. The CDR3 loop spans 17 amino acids. CDR3 in DNA: TGCGCCAGCAGCCAAGATCGGGGACAGGCGATTCCCTATGGCTACATCTTC. Amino acid sequence: CASSQDRGQAIPYGYIF.

This clonotype occurred a few times. The junction differs from germline at one of its ends, possibly a read error. V gene TRBV28 combines with J gene TRBJ2-3, with D perhaps TRBD1 (6 bases). CDR3 length: 16 amino acids. Germline loops: CDR1 MDHEN, CDR2 SYDVKM. CDR3 nucleotides: TGTGTCAGCAACCCTACCGGGACACCTGACACAGATACGCAGTATTTT. Protein sequence: CVSNPTGTPDTDTQYF.

In regard to this clonotype: Sequence at one end of the junction differs from germline and may be a read error. V and J are TRBV30 and TRBJ2-1; either TRBD1 or TRBD2 may supply D (6 bases each). This CDR3 contains 15 residues. CDR1 is GTSNPN and CDR2 is SVGIG in the germline V gene (reference sequence). The CDR3 DNA reads TGTGCCTGGAGGACGGGGGCGGTAGTACGCAATGAGCAGTTATTC. Encoded protein: CAWRTGAVVRNEQLF.

A note on this clonotype: This may be a read error, as it is one base from a much larger clone. This rearrangement joins TRBV6-6 to TRBJ1-5; D may be TRBD1 (5 bases). V lost 2 bases, J lost 10 bases, and 18 bases lay in between. This CDR3 comprises 15 residues. From germline, CDR1 is MNHNY and CDR2 SVGAGI (reference sequence). CDR3 nucleotide sequence: TGTGCCAGCAGTTACGTTCAGGGACGGACTGACCCCCAGCATTTT. It translates to CASSYVQGRTDPQHF.

This clonotype was detected many times. The chain has TRBV10-3 and TRBJ1-5; TRBD1 is a possible D gene (6 bases). Trimming took 0 bases from V and 4 from J, leaving 13 bases between them. The CDR3 consists of 16 residues. Germline-derived CDR1 and CDR2 are ENHRY and SYGVKD. The CDR3 loop reads CAISESVGGRNQPQHF. The CDR3 nucleotides are TGTGCCATCAGTGAGTCTGTCGGGGGGCGGAATCAGCCCCAGCATTTT.

J is TRBJ1-1 and V is TRBV2, with no clear D. Germline CDR1 reads SNHLY; CDR2 reads FYNNEI. The CDR3 sequence is 11 residues long. CDR3 loop: CVCSEALEAFF. The CDR3 coding sequence is TGTGTCTGCAGTGAAGCTCTCGAAGCTTTCTTT.

For this clonotype: A clone one base away is much larger, so this may be a read error. The CDR3 DNA reads as TGTGCCAGCAGCTTGTCTCCGGGACAGGGCTACGTGCAGTACTTC. This translates into CASSLSPGQGYVQYF. The rearrangement links TRBV5-4 to TRBJ2-7; 9 bases map to TRBD1. The germline V gene has CDR1 SGHNT and CDR2 YYREEE (reference sequence). The CDR3 has 15 amino acids.

This clonotype was seen many times. The V and J genes are TRBV5-4 and TRBJ2-6; D gene uncertain. The V gene's germline CDR1 is SGHNT and CDR2 YYREEE (reference sequence). This CDR3 comprises 18 residues. V was clipped by 0 bases and J by 1 base, with 14 bases between them. CDR3 sequence: CASSLGGSAVSGANVLTF. CDR3 nucleotides: TGTGCCAGCAGCTTGGGGGGTTCAGCAGTTTCTGGGGCCAACGTCCTGACTTTC.

This clonotype appeared many times. J is TRBJ2-3 and V is TRBV15, with D hard to call. V lost 1 base and J lost 2, with 1 base in between. The CDR3 length is 12 residues. CDR1 is LNHNV and CDR2 is YYDKDF in the germline V gene (reference sequence). The CDR3 loop is CATSRATDTQYF. CDR3 nucleotide sequence: TGTGCCACCAGCAGAGCCACAGATACGCAGTATTTT. The full variable domain, with the rest looked up from reference TRBV15 and TRBJ2-3, is DAMVIQNPRYQVTQFGKPVTLSCSQTLNHNVMYWYQQKSSQAPKLLFHYYDKDFNNEADTPDNFQSRRPNTSFCFLDIRSPGLGDTAMYLCATSRATDTQYFGPGTRLTVL.

This clonotype appeared a few times. The genes are TRBV21-1 and TRBJ2-7. TRBV21-1 is reported as a pseudogene. The CDR3 is 11 amino acids. This CDR3 is CASSKVREQYF. DNA of the CDR3: TGTGCCAGCAGCAAAGTCCGGGAGCAGTACTTC.

Details on this clonotype: Sequence at one end of the junction differs from germline and may be a read error. The rearrangement uses TRBV5-1 and TRBJ1-6, with D perhaps TRBD1 (6 bases). Germline CDR1 and CDR2: SGHRS and YFSETQ. The CDR3 has 17 amino acids. CDR3 DNA sequence: TGCGCCAGTAGCTCGAGGGGGGCGAGCTCCTATAATTCACCCCTCCACTTT. Its protein product is CASSSRGASSYNSPLHF.

The chain uses TRBV2 and TRBJ2-3; D is possibly TRBD2 (5 bases). V was clipped by 7 bases and J by 8 bases, with 19 bases between them. This CDR3 spans 14 amino acids. The V gene's germline CDR1 is SNHLY and CDR2 FYNNEI. Here the CDR3 DNA reads TGTGCCAGCAACGGTAAGGGAGTCGCAGTTACGCAGTATTTT. Residues: CASNGKGVAVTQYF.

This clonotype was counted many times. CDR3 residues: CASSVVGSKETQYF. CDR3 coding DNA: TGCGCCAGCAGCGTGGTGGGAAGCAAAGAGACCCAGTACTTC. This chain connects TRBV4-1 to TRBJ2-5; D remains ambiguous. The CDR3 length is 14 residues. V was pared by 5 bases and J by 3 bases, with 13 bases between. Germline loops: CDR1 MGHRA, CDR2 YSYEKL.